This T cell receptor beta chain was captured by sequencing in a study of neurological immune-mediated disorders. Looking at the study overall: Within the group of about 35 multiple sclerosis patients, approximately 30 were relapsing-remitting, while 3 were secondary progressive. Study findings and constraints: The greatest TCR clonal expansion occurred in HTLV-1-associated myelopathy and the least in multiple sclerosis, which fell below healthy controls.

For this clonotype: Its specificity is unknown.

Synthesis of cDNA was carried out by template-switch 5'RACE. The reaction used 10-nucleotide random UMIs. Via MiXCR, TCRdb re-called the 5' RACE reads, giving one row per CDR3 protein. The sample carries some 60,000 distinct CDR3 sequences, 3.5% to 4.5% recorded once. PBMCs numbering 2 million and stored at -80 C yielded the unsorted libraries. The CDR3 extends over 17 amino acids. The sequenced sample consisted of PBMCs. The sequence came from a woman between 50 and 59 years old with multiple sclerosis. This chain joins TRBV21-1 and TRBJ2-1; TRBD2 is the table's D call and was not checked against the DNA. TRBV21-1 corresponds to a pseudogene. CDR3 DNA: TGTGCCAGCAGGATAAAACTAGCGGGAGGAGAATACAATGAGCAGTTCTTC. Translation: CASRIKLAGGEYNEQFF.